This entry lists 10 T cell receptor beta chains sequenced from one sample in a study of T cell responses to AZD1222 COVID-19 vaccine. TCRdb keeps only in-frame clones here, not all; method: immunoSEQ multiplex PCR. Among tens of thousands of clones listed, approximately 90% were seen once. This material consisted of peripheral blood, taken 28 days after the second AZD1222 dose. These receptors were collected from an adult who received the AZD1222 COVID-19 vaccine.

The CDR3 DNA reads as TGCAGCGTTGTAGGTTTCGGTAGCGGGGGAAAGGAGACCCAGTACTTC. It specifies CSVVGFGSGGKETQYF. This chain connects TRBV29-1 to TRBJ2-5; 9 nucleotides match TRBD2. The junction had 14 bases not matched to a gene; V was cut back by 4 bases and J by 5 bases. This CDR3 is 16 amino acids long. Germline V gives CDR1 SQVTM, CDR2 ANQGSEA.

The chain recombines TRBV2 with TRBJ2-2, with D unresolved. The CDR3 consists of 13 residues. V dropped 3 bases and J dropped 1 base, with 3 bases sitting between them. The germline CDR1 and CDR2 sequences are SNHLY and FYNNEI. The chain's CDR3 is CASSEENTGELFF. The CDR3 nucleotides read TGTGCCAGCAGTGAGGAGAACACCGGGGAGCTGTTTTTT.

This chain links TRBV6-5 with TRBJ1-1, with TRBD1 matching over 8 bases. V shed 0 bases and J 4 bases; nucleotides not matched to a gene: 1. CDR3 length: 14 amino acids. The germline gives CDR1 MNHEY, CDR2 SVGAGI. CDR3 protein: CASSYSDRATEAFF. CDR3 coding DNA: TGTGCCAGCAGTTACTCGGACAGGGCCACTGAAGCTTTCTTT.

The chain recombines TRBV19 with TRBJ1-3; D gene unclear. There are 15 residues in the CDR3. CDR1 is LNHDA and CDR2 is SQIVND in the germline V gene (reference sequence). The V gene lost 3 bases and the J gene lost 2 bases, with 11 bases spanning the gap. CDR3 in DNA: TGTGCCAGTAGTATGGCACGGATCACTGGAAACACCATATATTTT. Translated: CASSMARITGNTIYF.

This rearrangement joins TRBV19 to TRBJ2-3, with D uncertain. The CDR3 is 15 residues long. Between the trimmed V and J ends, which lost 3 bases and 1 base, there was a span of 11 bases. Germline CDR1 is LNHDA and CDR2 is SQIVND (reference sequence). CDR3 sequence reads: CASSIYRAGTDTQYF. The CDR3 DNA follows: TGTGCCAGTAGTATTTATCGCGCTGGCACAGATACGCAGTATTTT.

DNA of the CDR3: TGTGCCAGCACCACGACAGGGGTTAGAAAACTGTTTTTT. It codes for CASTTTGVRKLFF. The chain is built from TRBV12-3 or TRBV12-4 and TRBJ1-4, with 8 bases that match TRBD1. V was clipped by 7 bases and J by 10 bases; unmatched bases: 8. The CDR3 runs to 13 residues.

The CDR3 DNA reads as TGTGCCAGCAGCCGACAGGGGGTCAACGAGCAGTACTTC. This sequence encodes CASSRQGVNEQYF. The chain employs TRBV12-3 or TRBV12-4 and TRBJ2-7; 9 nucleotides agree with TRBD1. The length of the CDR3 is 13 residues. V shed 6 bases and J 5 bases; nucleotides not matched to a gene: 5.

The chain uses TRBV2 and TRBJ1-2; D is uncertain. This CDR3 contains 13 residues. Per the germline V gene, CDR1 is SNHLY and CDR2 is FYNNEI. Trimming took off 6 bases at V and 1 base at J, with 9 bases between the two ends. The CDR3 here is CASSADNNYGYTF. CDR3 coding DNA: TGTGCCAGCAGCGCAGACAATAACTATGGCTACACCTTC. Full variable domain (missing parts from reference TRBV2 and TRBJ1-2): EPEVTQTPSHQVTQMGQEVILRCVPISNHLYFYWYRQILGQKVEFLVSFYNNEISEKSEIFDDQFSVERPDGSNFTLKIRSTKLEDSAMYFCASSADNNYGYTFGSGTRLTVV.

V and J are TRBV2 and TRBJ2-5; the D is unclear. Germline assignment: CDR1 SNHLY and CDR2 FYNNEI. This CDR3 is built from 14 residues. Between the trimmed V and J ends, which lost 3 bases and 5 bases, there was a span of 13 bases. The CDR3 is CASSDTIPRETQYF. For the CDR3, the DNA is TGTGCCAGCAGTGACACCATCCCGAGGGAGACCCAGTACTTC.

The chain is built from TRBV18 and TRBJ2-7; 11 nucleotides agree with TRBD1. This CDR3 is 14 amino acids long. Germline CDR1 KGHSH, CDR2 LQKENI. V lost 6 bases to trimming and J lost 2 bases; unmatched junction nucleotides: 3. The CDR3 spells CASSDRGLTYEQYF. CDR3 coding DNA: TGTGCCAGCTCGGACAGGGGGCTCACCTACGAGCAGTACTTC.